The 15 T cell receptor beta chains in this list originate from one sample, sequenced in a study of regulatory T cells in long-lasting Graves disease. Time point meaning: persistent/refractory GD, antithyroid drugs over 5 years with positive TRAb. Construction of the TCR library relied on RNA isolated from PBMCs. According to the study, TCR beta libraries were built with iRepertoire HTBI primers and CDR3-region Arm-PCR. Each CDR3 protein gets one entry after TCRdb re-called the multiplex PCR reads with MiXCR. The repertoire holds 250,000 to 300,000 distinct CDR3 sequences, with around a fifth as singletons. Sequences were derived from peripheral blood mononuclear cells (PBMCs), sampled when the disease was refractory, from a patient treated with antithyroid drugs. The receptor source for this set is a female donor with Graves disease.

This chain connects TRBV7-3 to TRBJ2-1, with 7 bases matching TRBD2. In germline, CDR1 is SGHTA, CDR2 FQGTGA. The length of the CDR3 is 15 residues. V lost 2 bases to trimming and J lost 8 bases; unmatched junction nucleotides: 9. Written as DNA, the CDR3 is TGTGCCAGCAGCTTATCTAGCGGAGCGGGCGATGAGCAGTTCTTC. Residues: CASSLSSGAGDEQFF.

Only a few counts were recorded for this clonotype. The CDR3 protein is CASSTSRWETQYF. DNA of the CDR3: TGTGCCAGTAGTACCTCACGATGGGAGACCCAGTACTTC. This rearrangement joins TRBV19 to TRBJ2-5; D uncertain. The CDR3 contains 13 residues. Between the trimmed V and J ends, which lost 4 bases and 5 bases, there was a span of 11 bases. Germline loops: CDR1 LNHDA, CDR2 SQIVND (reference sequence).

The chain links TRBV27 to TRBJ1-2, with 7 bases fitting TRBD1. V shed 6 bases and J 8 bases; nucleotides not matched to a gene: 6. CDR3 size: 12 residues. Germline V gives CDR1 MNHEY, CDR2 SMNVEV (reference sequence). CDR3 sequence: CASRQGGGGYTF. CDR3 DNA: TGTGCCAGCAGGCAGGGGGGAGGGGGCTACACCTTC.

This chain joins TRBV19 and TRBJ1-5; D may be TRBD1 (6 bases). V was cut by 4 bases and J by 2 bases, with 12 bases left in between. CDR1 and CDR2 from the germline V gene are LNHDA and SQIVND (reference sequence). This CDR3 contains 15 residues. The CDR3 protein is CASSNSGVGNQPQHF. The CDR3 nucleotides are TGTGCCAGTAGTAACTCAGGGGTAGGCAATCAGCCCCAGCATTTT.

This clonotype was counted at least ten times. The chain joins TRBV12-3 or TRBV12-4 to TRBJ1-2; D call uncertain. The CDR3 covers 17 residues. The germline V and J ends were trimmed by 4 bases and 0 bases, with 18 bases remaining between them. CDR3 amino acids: CASSSWHKTRANYGYTF. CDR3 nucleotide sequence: TGTGCCAGCAGTTCATGGCACAAGACGAGAGCTAACTATGGCTACACCTTC.

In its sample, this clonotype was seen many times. The CDR3 spells CASRVQETQYF. The CDR3 nucleotides are TGTGCCAGCAGGGTCCAAGAGACCCAGTACTTC. The chain is built from TRBV12-3 or TRBV12-4 and TRBJ2-5, with D unclear. Trimming cost V 6 bases and J 1 base, with 3 bases left between them. The CDR3 has 11 residues.

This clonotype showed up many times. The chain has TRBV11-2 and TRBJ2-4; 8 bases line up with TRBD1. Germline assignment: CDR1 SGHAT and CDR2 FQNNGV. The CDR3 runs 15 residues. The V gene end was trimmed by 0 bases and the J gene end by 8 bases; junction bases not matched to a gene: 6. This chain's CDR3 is CASSLDLQGVDIQYF. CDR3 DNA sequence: TGTGCCAGCAGCTTAGATCTACAGGGGGTGGACATTCAGTACTTC. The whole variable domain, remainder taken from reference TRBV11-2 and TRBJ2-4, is EAGVAQSPRYKIIEKRQSVAFWCNPISGHATLYWYQQILGQGPKLLIQFQNNGVVDDSQLPKDRFSAERLKGVDSTLKIQPAKLEDSAVYLCASSLDLQGVDIQYFGAGTRLSVL.

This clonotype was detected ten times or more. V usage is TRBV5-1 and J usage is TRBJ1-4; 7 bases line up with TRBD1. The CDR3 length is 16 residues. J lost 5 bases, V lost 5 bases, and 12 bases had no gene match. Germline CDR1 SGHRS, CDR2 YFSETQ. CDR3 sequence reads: CASSRDSTVANEKLFF. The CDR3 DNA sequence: TGCGCCAGCAGTCGGGACAGCACAGTCGCGAATGAAAAACTGTTTTTT.

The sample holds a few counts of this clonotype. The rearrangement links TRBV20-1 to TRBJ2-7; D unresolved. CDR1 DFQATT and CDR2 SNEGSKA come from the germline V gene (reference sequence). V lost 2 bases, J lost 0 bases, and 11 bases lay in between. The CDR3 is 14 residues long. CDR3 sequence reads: CSARKPLSSYEQYF. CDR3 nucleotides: TGCAGTGCTAGAAAGCCGTTAAGCTCCTACGAGCAGTACTTC.

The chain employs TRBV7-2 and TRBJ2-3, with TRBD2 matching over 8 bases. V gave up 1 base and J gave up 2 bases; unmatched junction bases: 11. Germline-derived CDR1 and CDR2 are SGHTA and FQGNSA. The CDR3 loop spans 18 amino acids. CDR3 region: CASSLGPRASGFTDTQYF. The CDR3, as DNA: TGTGCCAGCAGCTTAGGCCCCCGGGCTAGCGGGTTCACAGATACGCAGTATTTT.

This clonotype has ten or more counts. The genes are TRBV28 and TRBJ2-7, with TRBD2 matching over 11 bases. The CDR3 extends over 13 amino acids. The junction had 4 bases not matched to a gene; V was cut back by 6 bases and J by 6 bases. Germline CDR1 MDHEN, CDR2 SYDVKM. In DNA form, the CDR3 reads TGTGCCAGCAGCTACACTAGCGGGAGCGAGCAGTACTTC. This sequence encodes CASSYTSGSEQYF.

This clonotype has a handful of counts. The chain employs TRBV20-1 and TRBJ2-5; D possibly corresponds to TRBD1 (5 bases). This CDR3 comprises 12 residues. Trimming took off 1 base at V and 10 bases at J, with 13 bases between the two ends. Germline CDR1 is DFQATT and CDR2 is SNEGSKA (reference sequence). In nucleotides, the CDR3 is TGCAGTGCTAGAGTCAAAGGGGATATCCAGTACTTC. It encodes CSARVKGDIQYF.

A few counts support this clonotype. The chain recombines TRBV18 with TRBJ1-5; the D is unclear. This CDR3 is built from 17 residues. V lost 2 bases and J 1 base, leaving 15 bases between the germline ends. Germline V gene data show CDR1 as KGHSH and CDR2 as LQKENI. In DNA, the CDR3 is TGTGCCAGCTCACCAAGGGCCCTTATGGAGAGCAATCAGCCCCAGCATTTT. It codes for CASSPRALMESNQPQHF.

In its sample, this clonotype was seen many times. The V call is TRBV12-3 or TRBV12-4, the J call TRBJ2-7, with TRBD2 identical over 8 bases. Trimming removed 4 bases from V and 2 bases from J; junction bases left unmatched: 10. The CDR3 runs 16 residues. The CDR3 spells CASSSLAGGTPYEQYF. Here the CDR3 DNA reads TGTGCCAGCAGTTCCTTGGCGGGAGGAACCCCCTACGAGCAGTACTTC.

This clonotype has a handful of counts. The CDR3 DNA is TGTGCCAGCAGTTACTCAGGGAGCCAAGTGGCCTACGAGCAGTACTTC. Amino acids: CASSYSGSQVAYEQYF. The V call is TRBV6-2 or TRBV6-3, the J call TRBJ2-7; a possible D gene is TRBD2 (5 bases). The CDR3 runs 16 residues. V dropped 0 bases and J dropped 2 bases, with 14 bases sitting between them. The germline gives CDR1 MNHEY, CDR2 SVGEGT.